The 5 T cell receptor beta chains below all came from one sample that was sequenced in a study of blood T cells in healthy people across ages. Through a sample-barcoded 5' primer and a J-beta primer mix, a second PCR was run for roughly 7 to 12 cycles. TCRdb fed the 5' RACE reads into MiXCR, producing one record per CDR3 protein. The table records about a million distinct CDR3 sequences, roughly two fifths of them present only once. Input material: blood. These receptors originate from a man younger than 35 in good health.

This rearrangement joins TRBV7-3 to TRBJ2-2; TRBD1 matches 7 bases. The V gene's germline CDR1 is SGHTA and CDR2 FQGTGA. V lost 6 bases and J lost 4; bases outside the gene matches: 11. The CDR3 totals 16 residues. CDR3 in amino acids: CASSKTGTVGTGELFF. CDR3 nucleotides: TGTGCCAGCAGTAAAACTGGGACAGTTGGCACCGGGGAGCTGTTTTTT.

The rearrangement uses TRBV7-9 and TRBJ2-5; D uncertain. The ends were cut back, 4 bases at V and 11 bases at J, with 14 bases in the middle. In germline, CDR1 is SEHNR, CDR2 FQNEAQ (reference sequence). The CDR3 loop spans 12 amino acids. Here the CDR3 DNA reads TGTGCCAGCAGCTCTCCCTACAATGAGCAGTACTTC. Translated: CASSSPYNEQYF.

This chain joins TRBV6-2 or TRBV6-3 and TRBJ1-5; a possible D gene is TRBD1 (6 bases). V was shortened by 4 bases and J by 2 bases, with 15 bases between the two germline ends. The CDR3 runs 16 residues. Per germline, CDR1 MNHEY and CDR2 SVGEGT. As DNA, the CDR3 is TGTGCCAGCAGTTTACAGGGTAGAGTCGGCAATCAGCCCCAGCATTTT. This codes for CASSLQGRVGNQPQHF.

The chain uses TRBV4-2 and TRBJ1-4; 8 bases line up with TRBD1. Losses at the gene ends were 3 bases for V and 1 base for J; bases not matched to a gene: 4. CDR1 is LGHNA and CDR2 is YNFKEQ in the germline V gene. CDR3 size: 16 residues. The CDR3: CASSHATGETNEKLFF. The CDR3 nucleotides are TGTGCCAGCAGCCACGCGACAGGGGAAACTAATGAAAAACTGTTTTTT.

The chain recombines TRBV29-1 with TRBJ1-2, with D perhaps TRBD1 (6 bases). Germline CDR1 is SQVTM and CDR2 is ANQGSEA. The V and J ends lost 3 bases and 7 bases respectively, with 15 bases between them. This CDR3 spans 13 amino acids. The CDR3 protein is CSVEWSGAVGYTF. DNA of the CDR3: TGCAGCGTTGAGTGGTCGGGGGCAGTTGGCTACACCTTC.